This section outlines one T cell receptor beta chain sequence together with its context. The antigen is not known. HLA-DR+ Treg cells made up the iaTreg subset. Donors were roughly eleven juvenile idiopathic arthritis patients with active disease, 3 polyarticular and 8 oligoarticular. Sequencing used immunoSEQ multiplex PCR; TCRdb keeps in-frame clones, though not all of them. In total, the table holds approximately 10,000 clones. The data are from a study of synovial regulatory T cells in juvenile arthritis. The wider study: Treatments: a few naive, about 6 methotrexate, one methotrexate plus infliximab, one unknown. Whole-study results and caveats: Blood Treg cells that were inflammation-associated showed lower TCR diversity than other blood Treg cells. CDR3 overlap with synovial Tregs was higher for iaTregs than other blood Tregs.

Looked up from germline, CDR1 is MDHEN and CDR2 is SYDVKM. CDR3 length: 15 amino acids. DNA was not recorded. The chain couples TRBV28 to TRBJ2-4; the TCRdb call, TRBD1, lacks DNA for checking. The sequencing input was Treg cells from blood. This sample's subset: HLA-DR+ inflammation-associated blood Treg cells. The source of this sequence is a donor younger than 30 with juvenile idiopathic arthritis. The CDR3 sequence is CASSRQGVAKNIQYF.